This TCR beta chain was sequenced during a study of CD8 T cells in Susac syndrome. Sequencing targeted TCR beta in blood CD8+ and CD4+ T cells. Reverse transcription of roughly 0.5 to 1 ug RNA was carried out with random hexamers. By means of immunoSEQ multiplex PCR, TCR beta CDR3 spanning 54 Vbeta and 13 Jbeta underwent amplification. TCRdb re-analysed the immunoSEQ multiplex PCR reads in MiXCR, keeping a single row per CDR3 protein. In the table there are roughly 200,000 distinct CDR3 sequences, 91% of which are singletons. The CDR3 totals 13 residues. Trimming took 6 bases from V and 4 from J, leaving 10 bases between them.

The chain couples TRBV12-3 or TRBV12-4 to TRBJ2-1, with D perhaps TRBD1 (5 bases). This clonotype was obtained from a human donor with Susac syndrome. Material for sequencing was CD4+ T cells from PBMCs. CDR3 sequence reads: CASSQDRYNEQFF. DNA of the CDR3: TGTGCCAGCAGCCAAGACAGATACAATGAGCAGTTCTTC.